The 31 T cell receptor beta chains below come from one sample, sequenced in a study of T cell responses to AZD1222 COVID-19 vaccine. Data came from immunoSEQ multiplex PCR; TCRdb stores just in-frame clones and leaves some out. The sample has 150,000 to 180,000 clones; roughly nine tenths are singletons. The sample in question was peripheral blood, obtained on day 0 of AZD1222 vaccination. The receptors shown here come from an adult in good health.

The CDR3 DNA reads TGTGCCAGCAGTACAGGGCTGAGCAATCAGCCCCAGCATTTT. Amino acids: CASSTGLSNQPQHF. V is TRBV2 and J is TRBJ1-5; TRBD1 might be the D (6 bases). V was cut by 5 bases and J by 1 base, with 9 bases left in between. The CDR3 loop spans 14 amino acids. Germline V gene data show CDR1 as SNHLY and CDR2 as FYNNEI.

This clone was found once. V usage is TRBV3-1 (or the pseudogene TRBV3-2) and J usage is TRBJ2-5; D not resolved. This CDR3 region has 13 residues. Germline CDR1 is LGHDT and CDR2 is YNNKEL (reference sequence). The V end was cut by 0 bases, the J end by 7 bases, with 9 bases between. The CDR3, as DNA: TGTGCCAGCAGCCAAGATTGGGTGGGGACCCAGTACTTC. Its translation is CASSQDWVGTQYF.

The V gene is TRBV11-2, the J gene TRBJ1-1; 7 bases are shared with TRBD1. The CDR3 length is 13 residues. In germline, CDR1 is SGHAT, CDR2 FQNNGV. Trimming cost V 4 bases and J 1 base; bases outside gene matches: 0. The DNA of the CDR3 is TGTGCCAGCAGCTGGACAGGGAACACTGAAGCTTTCTTT. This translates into CASSWTGNTEAFF. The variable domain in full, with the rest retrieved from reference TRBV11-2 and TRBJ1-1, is EAGVAQSPRYKIIEKRQSVAFWCNPISGHATLYWYQQILGQGPKLLIQFQNNGVVDDSQLPKDRFSAERLKGVDSTLKIQPAKLEDSAVYLCASSWTGNTEAFFGQGTRLTVV.

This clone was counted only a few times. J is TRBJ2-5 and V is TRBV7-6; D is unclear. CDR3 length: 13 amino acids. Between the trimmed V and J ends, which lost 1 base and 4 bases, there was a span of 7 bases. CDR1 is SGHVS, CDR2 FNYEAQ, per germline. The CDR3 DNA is TGTGCCAGCAGCTTAGAACGTTTAGAGACCCAGTACTTC. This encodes CASSLERLETQYF.

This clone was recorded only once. CDR3 residues: CASSFRVQKETQYF. In DNA, the CDR3 is TGTGCCAGCAGCTTTCGGGTACAAAAAGAGACCCAGTACTTC. The rearrangement links TRBV12-1 to TRBJ2-5; TRBD2, the table's D call, lacks a check against the DNA. TRBV12-1 is termed a pseudogene. This CDR3 region has 14 residues.

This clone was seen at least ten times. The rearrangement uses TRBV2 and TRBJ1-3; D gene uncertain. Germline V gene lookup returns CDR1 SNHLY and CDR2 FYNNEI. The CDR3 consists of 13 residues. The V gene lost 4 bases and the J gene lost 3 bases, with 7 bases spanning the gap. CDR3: CASSGQVGNTIYF. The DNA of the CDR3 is TGTGCCAGCAGTGGACAAGTTGGAAACACCATATATTTT.

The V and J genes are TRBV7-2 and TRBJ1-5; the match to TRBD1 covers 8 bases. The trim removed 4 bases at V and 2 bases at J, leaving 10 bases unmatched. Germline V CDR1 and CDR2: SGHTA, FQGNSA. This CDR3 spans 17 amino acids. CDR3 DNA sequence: TGTGCCAGCAGCTCCACGCGGACAGGGTTCGGCAATCAGCCCCAGCATTTT. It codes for CASSSTRTGFGNQPQHF.

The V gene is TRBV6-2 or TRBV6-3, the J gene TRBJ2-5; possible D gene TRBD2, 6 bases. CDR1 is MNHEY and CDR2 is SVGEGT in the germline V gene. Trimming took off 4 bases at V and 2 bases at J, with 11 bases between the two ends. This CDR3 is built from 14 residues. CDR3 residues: CASSFNRGQETQYF. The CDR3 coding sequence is TGTGCCAGCAGTTTCAACCGGGGGCAAGAGACCCAGTACTTC.

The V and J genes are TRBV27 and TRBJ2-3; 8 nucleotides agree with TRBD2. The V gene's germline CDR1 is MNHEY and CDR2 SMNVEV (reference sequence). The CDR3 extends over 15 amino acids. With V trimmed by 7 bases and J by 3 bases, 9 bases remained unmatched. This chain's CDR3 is CASIPTGLATDTQYF. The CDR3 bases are TGTGCCAGCATACCTACCGGACTAGCAACAGATACGCAGTATTTT.

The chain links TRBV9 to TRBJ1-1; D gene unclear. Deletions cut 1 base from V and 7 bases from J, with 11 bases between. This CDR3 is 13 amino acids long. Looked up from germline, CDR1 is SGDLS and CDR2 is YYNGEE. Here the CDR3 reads CASSVSQVSEAFF. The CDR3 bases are TGTGCCAGCAGCGTAAGTCAGGTGAGTGAAGCTTTCTTT.

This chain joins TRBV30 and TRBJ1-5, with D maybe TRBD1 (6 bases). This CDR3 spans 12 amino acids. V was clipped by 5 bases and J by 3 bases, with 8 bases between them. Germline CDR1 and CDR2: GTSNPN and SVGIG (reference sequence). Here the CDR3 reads CAWGTINQPQHF. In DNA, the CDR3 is TGTGCCTGGGGGACAATCAATCAGCCCCAGCATTTT.

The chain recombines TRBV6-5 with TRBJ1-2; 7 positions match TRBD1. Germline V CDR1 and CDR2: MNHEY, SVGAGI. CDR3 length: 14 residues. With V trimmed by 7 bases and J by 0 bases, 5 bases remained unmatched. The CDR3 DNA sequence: TGTGCCAGCAAGCAGGGGGAAGCTAACTATGGCTACACCTTC. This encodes CASKQGEANYGYTF.

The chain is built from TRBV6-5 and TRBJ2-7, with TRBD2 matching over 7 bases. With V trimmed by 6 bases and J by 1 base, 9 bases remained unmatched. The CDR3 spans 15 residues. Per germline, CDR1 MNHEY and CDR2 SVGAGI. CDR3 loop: CASRAVGEGSYEQYF. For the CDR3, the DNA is TGTGCCAGCAGAGCCGTTGGGGAGGGTTCCTACGAGCAGTACTTC.

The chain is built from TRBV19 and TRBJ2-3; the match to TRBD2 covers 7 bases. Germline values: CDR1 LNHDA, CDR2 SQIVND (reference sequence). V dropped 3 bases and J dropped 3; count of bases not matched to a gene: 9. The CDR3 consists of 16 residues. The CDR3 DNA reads TGTGCCAGTAGTATGTCGCGGGAGTATCTGACAGATACGCAGTATTTT. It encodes CASSMSREYLTDTQYF.

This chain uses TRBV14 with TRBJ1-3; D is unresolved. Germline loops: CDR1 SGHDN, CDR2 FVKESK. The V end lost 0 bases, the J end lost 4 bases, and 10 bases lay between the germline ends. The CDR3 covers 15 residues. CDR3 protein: CASSQEWGTGNTIYF. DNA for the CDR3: TGTGCCAGCAGCCAAGAATGGGGAACCGGAAACACCATATATTTT.

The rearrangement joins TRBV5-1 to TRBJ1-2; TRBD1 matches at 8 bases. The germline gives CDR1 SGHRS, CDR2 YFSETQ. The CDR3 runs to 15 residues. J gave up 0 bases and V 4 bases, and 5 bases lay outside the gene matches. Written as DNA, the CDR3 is TGCGCCAGCAGCGCCGGACAGGGAGCTAACTATGGCTACACCTTC. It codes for CASSAGQGANYGYTF.

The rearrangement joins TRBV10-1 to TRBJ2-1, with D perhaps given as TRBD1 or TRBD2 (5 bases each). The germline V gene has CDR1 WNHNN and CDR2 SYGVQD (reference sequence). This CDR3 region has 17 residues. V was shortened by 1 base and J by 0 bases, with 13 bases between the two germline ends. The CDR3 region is CASSEYGAGASYNEQFF. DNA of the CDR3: TGCGCCAGCAGTGAGTACGGCGCCGGGGCCTCCTACAATGAGCAGTTCTTC.

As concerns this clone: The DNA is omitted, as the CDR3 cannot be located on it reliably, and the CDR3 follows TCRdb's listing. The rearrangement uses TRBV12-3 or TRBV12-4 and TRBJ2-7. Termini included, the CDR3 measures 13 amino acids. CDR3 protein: CASRLSGQYEQYF.

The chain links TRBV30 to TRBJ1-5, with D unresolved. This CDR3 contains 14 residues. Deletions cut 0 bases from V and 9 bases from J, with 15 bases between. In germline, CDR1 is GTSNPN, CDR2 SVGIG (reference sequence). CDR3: CAWSVQIGSMPQHF. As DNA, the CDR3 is TGTGCCTGGAGTGTACAGATTGGTTCAATGCCCCAGCATTTT.

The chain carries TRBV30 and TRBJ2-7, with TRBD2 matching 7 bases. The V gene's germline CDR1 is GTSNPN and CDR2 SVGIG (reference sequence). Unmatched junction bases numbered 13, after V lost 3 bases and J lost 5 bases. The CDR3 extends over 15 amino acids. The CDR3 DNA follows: TGTGCCTGGAGGGGAGGCGGGAGTCTCGGTCACGAGCAGTACTTC. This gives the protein CAWRGGGSLGHEQYF.

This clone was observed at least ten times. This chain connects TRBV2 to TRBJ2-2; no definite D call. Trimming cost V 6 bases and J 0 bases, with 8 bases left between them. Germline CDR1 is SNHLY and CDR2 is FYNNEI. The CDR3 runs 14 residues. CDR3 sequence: CASRVHSNTGELFF. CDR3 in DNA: TGTGCCAGCAGGGTGCATTCGAACACCGGGGAGCTGTTTTTT.

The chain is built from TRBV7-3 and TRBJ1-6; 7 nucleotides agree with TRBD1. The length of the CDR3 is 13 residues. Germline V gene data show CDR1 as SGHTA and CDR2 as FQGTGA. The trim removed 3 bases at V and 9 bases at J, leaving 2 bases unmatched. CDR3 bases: TGTGCCAGCAGCTTTTGGACAGGTTCACCCCTCCACTTT. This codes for CASSFWTGSPLHF.

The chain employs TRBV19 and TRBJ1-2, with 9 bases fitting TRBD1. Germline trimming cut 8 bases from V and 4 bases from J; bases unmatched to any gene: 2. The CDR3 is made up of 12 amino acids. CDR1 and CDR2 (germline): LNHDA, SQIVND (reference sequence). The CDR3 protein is CASLDRGYGYTF. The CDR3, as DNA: TGTGCCAGTCTGGACAGGGGCTATGGCTACACCTTC. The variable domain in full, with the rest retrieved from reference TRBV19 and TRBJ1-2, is DGGITQSPKYLFRKEGQNVTLSCEQNLNHDAMYWYRQDPGQGLRLIYYSQIVNDFQKGDIAEGYSVSREKKESFPLTVTSAQKNPTAFYLCASLDRGYGYTFGSGTRLTVV.

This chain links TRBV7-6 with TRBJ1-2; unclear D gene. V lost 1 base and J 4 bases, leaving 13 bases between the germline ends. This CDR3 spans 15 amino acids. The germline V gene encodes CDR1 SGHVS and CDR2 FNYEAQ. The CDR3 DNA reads TGTGCCAGCAGCTTAGGGCGGAACCGGGGCTATGGCTACACCTTC. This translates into CASSLGRNRGYGYTF.

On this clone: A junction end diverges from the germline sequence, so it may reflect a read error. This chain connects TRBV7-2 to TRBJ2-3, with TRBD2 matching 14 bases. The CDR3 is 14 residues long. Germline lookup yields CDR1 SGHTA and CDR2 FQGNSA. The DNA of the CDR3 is TGTGCCAGCAGCCATTCTCGGACTAGCGGGGGGATTAATTTT. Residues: CASSHSRTSGGINF.

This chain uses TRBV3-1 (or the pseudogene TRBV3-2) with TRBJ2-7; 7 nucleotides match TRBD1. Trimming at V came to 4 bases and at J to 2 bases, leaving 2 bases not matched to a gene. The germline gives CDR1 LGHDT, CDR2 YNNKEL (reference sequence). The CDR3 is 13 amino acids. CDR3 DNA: TGTGCCAGCAGCCTCGGGACAGCCTACGAGCAGTACTTC. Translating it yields CASSLGTAYEQYF.

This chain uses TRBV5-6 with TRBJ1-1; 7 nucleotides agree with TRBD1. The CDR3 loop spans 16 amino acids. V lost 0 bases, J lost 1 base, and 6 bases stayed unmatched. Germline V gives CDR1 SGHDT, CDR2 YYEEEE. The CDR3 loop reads CASSLEGGRRNTEAFF. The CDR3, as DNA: TGTGCCAGCAGCTTGGAAGGGGGCAGGCGGAACACTGAAGCTTTCTTT.

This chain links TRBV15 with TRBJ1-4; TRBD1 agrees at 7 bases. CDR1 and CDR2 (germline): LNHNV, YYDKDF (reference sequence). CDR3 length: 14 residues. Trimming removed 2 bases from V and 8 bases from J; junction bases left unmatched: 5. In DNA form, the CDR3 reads TGTGCCACCAGCAGATCGTACAGGGGCGAAAAACTGTTTTTT. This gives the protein CATSRSYRGEKLFF.

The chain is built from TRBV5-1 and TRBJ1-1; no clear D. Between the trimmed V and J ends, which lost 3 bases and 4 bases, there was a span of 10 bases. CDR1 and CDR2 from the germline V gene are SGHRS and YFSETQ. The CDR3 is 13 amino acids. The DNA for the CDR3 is TGCGCCAGCAGCTACCGACTAGGCACTGAAGCTTTCTTT. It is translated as CASSYRLGTEAFF.

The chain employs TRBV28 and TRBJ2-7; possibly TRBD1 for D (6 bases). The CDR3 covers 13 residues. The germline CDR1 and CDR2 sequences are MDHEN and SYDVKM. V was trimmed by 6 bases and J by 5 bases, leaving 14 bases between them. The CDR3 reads CASSLTGPDEQYF. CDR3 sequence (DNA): TGTGCCAGCAGCCTGACAGGTCCCGACGAGCAGTACTTC. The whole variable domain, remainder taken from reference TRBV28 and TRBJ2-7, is DVKVTQSSRYLVKRTGEKVFLECVQDMDHENMFWYRQDPGLGLRLIYFSYDVKMKEKGDIPEGYSVSREKKERFSLILESASTNQTSMYLCASSLTGPDEQYFGPGTRLTVT.

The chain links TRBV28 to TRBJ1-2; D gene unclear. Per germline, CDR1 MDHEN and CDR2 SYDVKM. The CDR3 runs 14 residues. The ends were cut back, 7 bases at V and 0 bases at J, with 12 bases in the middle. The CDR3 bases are TGTGCCAGCATGATGGGAGGGTCTAACTATGGCTACACCTTC. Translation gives CASMMGGSNYGYTF.